The rows below give T cell receptor beta chains drawn from one sample of a study of identical twins. TCRdb re-analysed the 5' RACE reads in MiXCR, keeping a single row per CDR3 protein. Seen here are hundreds of thousands of distinct CDR3 sequences, roughly 6.2% observed once, and the top ten hold under 2%. Sequenced input: naive T cells sorted from blood. The receptors shown here come from a man younger than 35 in good health. CDR3s include the opening cysteine and the closing phenylalanine or tryptophan. Each record gives: J gene, clone size, D gene, CDR3 length, V gene, CDR3 DNA, CDR3 protein. A D gene is named only where the DNA matches it firmly. Not every row has a clone size; where given, it reads once, few, many or a size class.

>TRBJ1-4|few|TRBD1|13|TRBV19
TGTGCGAGTAAAGACAGGGAATCCGGAAAACTGTTTTTT
CASKDRESGKLFF
>TRBJ2-2|.|.|13|TRBV12-3/TRBV12-4
TGTGCCAGCAGTTTCACGGGGGCCGGGGAGCTGTTTTTT
CASSFTGAGELFF
>TRBJ1-1|.|.|15|TRBV12-3/TRBV12-4
TGTGCCAGCAGTTTAGAGGGGGGGGTAAACACTGAAGCTTTCTTT
CASSLEGGVNTEAFF
>TRBJ2-2|many|.|15|TRBV12-3/TRBV12-4
TGTGCCAGCAGTCTTGCACGCCCGAACACCGGGGAGCTGTTTTTT
CASSLARPNTGELFF
>TRBJ1-1|few|.|14|TRBV7-8
TGTGCCAGCAGCTTGTCGGGGCCCAGGGCTGAAGCTTTCTTT
CASSLSGPRAEAFF
>TRBJ2-7|few|TRBD2|16|TRBV4-3
TGCGCCAGCAGCCAAGATCCCGGGACTAGCGGCTACGAGCAGTACTTC
CASSQDPGTSGYEQYF
>TRBJ2-2|few|.|14|TRBV2
TGTGCCAGCAGTGAAACACAGGGAACCGGGGAGCTGTTTTTT
CASSETQGTGELFF
>TRBJ2-7|many|TRBD2|15|TRBV5-6
TGTGCCAGCAGTTTAACCGGGACTACCACCTACGAGCAGTACTTC
CASSLTGTTTYEQYF
>TRBJ2-7|few|.|16|TRBV3-1
TGTGCCAGCAGCCAAGTCTGGCGGGATATAAACTACGAGCAGTACTTC
CASSQVWRDINYEQYF
>TRBJ2-7|few|TRBD2|15|TRBV20-1
TGCAGTGCTAGAGCCGGAGCGGGAGGAACCTACGAGCAGTACTTC
CSARAGAGGTYEQYF
>TRBJ2-5|few|TRBD2|16|TRBV6-5
TGTGCCAGCAGCCACCCGAGGACTAGCGGACAAGAGACCCAGTACTTC
CASSHPRTSGQETQYF
>TRBJ1-3|.|TRBD1|17|TRBV6-5
TGTGCCAGCAGTTCCACGGACAGGGGATACTCTGGAAACACCATATATTTT
CASSSTDRGYSGNTIYF
>TRBJ1-1|many|.|14|TRBV7-2
TGTGCCAGCAGCTTCCCGGTTGGGAACACTGAAGCTTTCTTT
CASSFPVGNTEAFF
>TRBJ2-3|many|TRBD2|19|TRBV29-1
TGCAGCGTTGAAAGATTCGACTCGGCTAGCGGGAGGGCATCAGATACGCAGTATTTT
CSVERFDSASGRASDTQYF
>TRBJ2-3|many|TRBD1|18|TRBV29-1
TGCAGCGTTGAAGCCACTTCTCCGGGACAGGGAGGTCCAGATACGCAGTATTTT
CSVEATSPGQGGPDTQYF
>TRBJ2-1|many|.|17|TRBV12-5
TGTGCTAGTGGTTTGGTTTTGGGGAACGTAGAGGACAATGAGCAGTTCTTC
CASGLVLGNVEDNEQFF
>TRBJ1-1|many|.|16|TRBV6-1
TGTGCCAGCAGTGGACGGACAGTACTAATGAACACTGAAGCTTTCTTT
CASSGRTVLMNTEAFF
>TRBJ2-7|few|.|14|TRBV27
TGTGCCAGCAGTTTAGGGGGTTGGGAGTACGAGCAGTACTTC
CASSLGGWEYEQYF
>TRBJ1-2|many|.|13|TRBV29-1
TGCAGCGTGGGGGACGTTTCTAACTATGGCTACACCTTC
CSVGDVSNYGYTF
>TRBJ1-2|many|TRBD1|14|TRBV6-4
TGTGCCAGCAGTGAAGATGGGGGACAGTTACGATACACCTTC
CASSEDGGQLRYTF
>TRBJ2-7|.|TRBD1|15|TRBV6-1
TGTGCCAGCAGTCCTACCCGGACAGGTAACTACGAGCAGTACTTC
CASSPTRTGNYEQYF
>TRBJ2-5|many|.|13|TRBV29-1
TGCAGCGGCCGGGACTCCCCGAGAGAGACCCAGTACTTC
CSGRDSPRETQYF
>TRBJ2-3|few|.|11|TRBV6-5
TGTGCCAGCGGACCGGGGTATACGCAGTATTTT
CASGPGYTQYF
>TRBJ1-1|many|TRBD1|14|TRBV12-3/TRBV12-4
TGTGCCAGCACCCGAGACAGGGGGGGAACTGAAGCTTTCTTT
CASTRDRGGTEAFF
>TRBJ2-1|many|.|15|TRBV6-2/TRBV6-3
TGTGCCAGCAGTTACACCGGGGGCAGGGTCAATGAGCAGTTCTTC
CASSYTGGRVNEQFF
>TRBJ2-3|few|TRBD1|16|TRBV12-3/TRBV12-4
TGTGCCAGCAGTTCTCCAGGACAGGGGATCGGGGATACGCAGTATTTT
CASSSPGQGIGDTQYF
>TRBJ2-1|.|TRBD1|13|TRBV20-1
TGCAGTGCTAGAGCGGGACAGGGCAATGAGCAGTTCTTC
CSARAGQGNEQFF
>TRBJ2-1|many|TRBD2|14|TRBV25-1
TGTGCCAGCGAACTAGCGGGAGGTTTGGATGAGCAGTTCTTC
CASELAGGLDEQFF
>TRBJ2-7|few|TRBD1|16|TRBV5-1
TGCGCCAGCAGCGCCGACAGGGGGCAAACTTCCTACGAGCAGTACTTC
CASSADRGQTSYEQYF
>TRBJ2-7|few|TRBD2|13|TRBV29-1
TGCAGCGTTCGGGGAGGGAGGGCCTACGAGCAGTACTTC
CSVRGGRAYEQYF
>TRBJ2-2|.|.|16|TRBV19
TGTGCCAGTAGTATCCTGGGACTTCAAAACACCGGGGAGCTGTTTTTT
CASSILGLQNTGELFF
>TRBJ2-1|many|TRBD2|15|TRBV20-1
TGCAGTGCCCAGTCCCTAGCGGGAGGGGGCAATGAGCAGTTCTTC
CSAQSLAGGGNEQFF
>TRBJ2-1|few|TRBD2|18|TRBV5-1
TGCGCCAGCAGCTTGGTGGGCGGGAGGTTTAGCTCCTACAATGAGCAGTTCTTC
CASSLVGGRFSSYNEQFF
>TRBJ2-7|few|.|13|TRBV4-1
TGCGCCAGCAGTTACGAACCCCAATCCGAGCAGTACTTC
CASSYEPQSEQYF